The clone carrying this T cell receptor (beta chain) was counted only a few times. The antigen is undetermined. In germline, CDR1 is SGHRS, CDR2 YFSETQ. V lost 0 bases, J lost 7 bases, and 11 bases lay in between. CDR3 length: 14 amino acids. Alongside a J-beta primer mix, a sample-barcoded 5' primer served in a second PCR lasting roughly 7 to 12 cycles. One entry per CDR3 protein results from TCRdb running MiXCR on the 5' RACE reads. The table includes 1 million or so distinct CDR3 sequences, approximately 25% detected once. This specimen belongs to a study of blood T cells in healthy people across ages. Overall study results and limits: Long-lived and aged donors differed, with more naive CD4+ cells and higher diversity in the long-lived.

The sample was also reused in another study, on T cells of mothers and their children. Per that paper: Around 3 million TCR beta reads per child versus over 9 million per mother. Related mother-child pairs showed slightly, non-significantly higher overlap than unrelated pairs.

This sequence was found in a girl aged 2 to 9 in good health. The sequenced material came from blood. This chain connects TRBV5-1 to TRBJ2-1; D is undetermined. The CDR3 loop reads CASSLVGGENEQFF. The DNA for the CDR3 is TGCGCCAGCAGCTTGGTAGGTGGGGAAAATGAGCAGTTCTTC.